This T cell receptor (beta chain) was captured by sequencing in a study of vaccination and CD4 T cells after COVID-19. Study-wide background: Overlapping spike peptides of SARS-CoV-2, HCoV-NL63, HCoV-OC43 and HCoV-229E stimulated the cells.

Germline CDR1 MNHEY, CDR2 SVGEGT. J lost 4 bases, V lost 6 bases, and 7 bases had no gene match. The CDR3 has 14 residues. With the Oncomine TCR Beta short-read assay, DNA from cultured CD4+ T cells was sequenced. A single record per CDR3 protein comes from TCRdb applying MiXCR to the PCR reads. This table has 9,500 to 15,000 distinct CDR3 sequences, 50% appearing once. The treatment here: 10-day PBMC culture with coronavirus spike peptide pools or control peptides (ViraFEST assay). PCR positivity dates ran from March to December 2020, preceding US Alpha, Beta and Delta variants. This clonotype has only one observation. What it binds is not known.

The sample comprised CD4+ T cells from blood, cultured in vitro. J is TRBJ2-5 and V is TRBV6-2 or TRBV6-3, with 8 nucleotides matching TRBD2. The clonotype originates from a human donor who had recovered from COVID-19. As DNA, the CDR3 is TGTGCCAGCAGAGACCGTCTAGCGGGAGAGACCCAGTACTTC. This codes for CASRDRLAGETQYF.